This T cell receptor (beta chain) was recovered during a study of T cell responses to AZD1222 COVID-19 vaccine (dated by TCRdb to about 2021). Some background on the complete study: AZD1222 recipients given second doses at about 4 weeks or at about 12 weeks were pooled, since spike-specific TCR depth and breadth were not found to differ between the two schedules. A total of under 250 trial participants underwent TCR sequencing, of whom around 210 had received two doses of AZD1222 and roughly 26 had received two doses of the MenACWY control vaccine. Enrollment into the trials was organized by age into subgroups of 18-55, 56-69 and 70-plus years, and those subgroups contained 148, 28 and 57 TCR-sequenced participants, respectively. Points the paper makes about the study in general: In the small 56-69-year group, the increase in depth fell short of significance, most likely because of low power. The whole spike protein was spanned by vaccine-associated CD4 TCRs, and dominant responses were seen in regions 160-218 and 743-854. Reportedly, almost half of the unique spike-specific TCRs recognized epitopes lying outside the regions that are mutated in the B.1.351 and B.1.1.7 variants. A significant rise in spike-specific TCR breadth and depth was observed after two AZD1222 doses relative to day 0 and relative to MenACWY recipients. Conclusions about previously exposed vaccinees are limited, since just a handful of AZD1222 recipients were seropositive for SARS-CoV-2 at baseline. Most participants were white British and females outnumbered males, and the authors suggested that clonal diversity may have been underestimated. Because no samples from the day 14 peak response were available, repertoires could be characterized only after the peak T cell response.

The CDR3 regions of human TCRbeta chains were analyzed by immunosequencing. The authors' analysis ran thus. TCRs in the repertoires were compared against a reference library of SARS-CoV-2-specific TCRs that had been generated with the MIRA antigen-specificity platform. Breadth was defined as the fraction of unique TCRs that were SARS-CoV-2-associated. Depth was defined as the fraction of total T cells that were SARS-CoV-2-associated. Using the MIRA data, every spike-specific TCR was mapped to the spike region that the TCR reacted to and assigned to either a CD4 or a CD8 class. Log10-transformed breadth and depth values were compared by one-way ANOVA with Sidak's multiple comparisons tests. The clones in this table, taken by TCRdb from immuneACCESS, are in-frame only. Not every clone is retained; where verified, under half of the shortfall comes from an unresolved V gene, and the cause of the rest is unknown. That table is the source of V, J and clone size, and D and trimming were worked out from the DNA. The sample table holds about 85,000 clones, of which more than 75% were seen once. The ten largest clonotypes hold 3% of the sample.

Based on the germline V gene, the CDR1 and CDR2 sequences are LGHNA and YNFKEQ. At the junction V is shortened by 1 base and J by 1 base, with 12 bases in between. The CDR3 spans 16 residues, from the cysteine through the phenylalanine. Only the CDR3 region is kept as DNA, spanning 48 bases read in frame from base 1. A note on this clone: Its target antigen remains unknown. The sample holds no much larger clone one base away, and base qualities are not on file.

The label giving this sample's time point can be read as: baseline before first vaccination. Vaccinee samples were obtained from the UK trials COV001 and COV002, which included a single-blind randomized controlled phase 2/3 trial of AZD1222 (ChAdOx1 nCoV-19) in healthy adults. For TCRbeta chain sequencing, PBMC samples were collected from trial participants at day 0 and at day 28 after the second dose. The receptor's source is an adult in good health. Source: peripheral blood, taken on day 0 of AZD1222 vaccination. Recombination connected TRBV4-2 to TRBJ2-3; a weak D assignment points to TRBD2 (6 bases agree). CDR3 region: CASSQGTGEGTDTQYF. The bases are TGTGCCAGCAGCCAAGGAACGGGAGAGGGCACAGATACGCAGTATTTT.